The entry below describes one TCR beta chain. The repertoire was sequenced with immunoSEQ multiplex PCR; TCRdb's copy has only in-frame clones and lacks some. Here the sample spans about 120,000 clones, 50% to 65% being singletons. This record comes from a study of cytotoxic CD8 clonotypes in ibrutinib-treated CLL. The CDR3 loop spans 15 amino acids. Deletions cut 5 bases from V and 10 bases from J, with 20 bases between. Germline CDR1 SGHVS, CDR2 FNYEAQ. The sequenced sample was PBMCs, obtained after 24 months of ibrutinib treatment. This chain connects TRBV7-6 to TRBJ2-2; D may be TRBD1 (6 bases). The source is a human donor with chronic lymphocytic leukemia. CDR3 in DNA: TGTGCCAGCAGCCTAGACAGGAATCCACCGCTGGAGCTGTTTTTT. Translation: CASSLDRNPPLELFF.